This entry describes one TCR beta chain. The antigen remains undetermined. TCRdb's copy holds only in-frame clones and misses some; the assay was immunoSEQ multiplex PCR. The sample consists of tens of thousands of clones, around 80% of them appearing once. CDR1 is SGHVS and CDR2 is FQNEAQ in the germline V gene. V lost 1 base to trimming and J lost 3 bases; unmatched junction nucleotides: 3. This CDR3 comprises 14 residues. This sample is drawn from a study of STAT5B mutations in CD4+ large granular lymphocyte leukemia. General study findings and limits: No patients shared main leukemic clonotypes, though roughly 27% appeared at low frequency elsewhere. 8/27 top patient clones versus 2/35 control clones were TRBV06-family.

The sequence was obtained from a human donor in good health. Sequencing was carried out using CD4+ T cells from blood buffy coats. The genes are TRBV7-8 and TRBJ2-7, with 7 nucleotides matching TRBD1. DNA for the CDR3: TGTGCCAGCAGCTTAGGGACAGGAAGCTACGAGCAGTACTTC. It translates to CASSLGTGSYEQYF.